Each of the 7 T cell receptor beta chains below was sequenced from the same sample in a study of cytomegalovirus exposure and HLA in healthy donors. Assay: immunoSEQ multiplex PCR; the TCRdb copy retains only in-frame clones and omits some. Of 150,000 to 200,000 clones listed, 85% are singletons. The sample consisted of PBMCs. All receptors derive from a young man in good health and CMV-seropositive.

The chain recombines TRBV2 with TRBJ2-3; 8 bases fit TRBD2. The germline CDR1 and CDR2 sequences are SNHLY and FYNNEI. V gave up 5 bases and J gave up 4 bases; unmatched junction bases: 5. This CDR3 is 14 amino acids long. In nucleotides, the CDR3 is TGTGCCAGCAGTTTTTTAGCGGGGCCAGATACGCAGTATTTT. Protein: CASSFLAGPDTQYF.

CDR3: CASSGDINGYTF. The CDR3 bases are TGTGCCAGCAGTGGGGACATTAATGGCTACACCTTC. The chain is built from TRBV6-1 and TRBJ1-2, with D maybe TRBD1 (6 bases). The CDR3 runs 12 residues. V was clipped by 4 bases and J by 6 bases, with 9 bases between them. Germline loops: CDR1 MNHNS, CDR2 SASEGT.

The V and J genes are TRBV28 and TRBJ2-7; 8 nucleotides align to TRBD1. The CDR3 extends over 13 amino acids. Trimming removed 6 bases from V and 2 bases from J; junction bases left unmatched: 3. CDR1 is MDHEN, CDR2 SYDVKM, per germline. The CDR3: CASRGGQAYEQYF. In DNA form, the CDR3 reads TGTGCCAGCAGGGGGGGACAGGCCTACGAGCAGTACTTC.

The rearrangement joins TRBV5-1 to TRBJ1-1; possibly TRBD1 for D (5 bases). The CDR3 spans 15 residues. V lost 4 bases and J lost 1, with 14 bases in between. CDR1 is SGHRS and CDR2 is YFSETQ in the germline V gene. The CDR3 coding sequence is TGCGCCAGCAGCGACCGTGTGCAGGGGAACACTGAAGCTTTCTTT. This encodes CASSDRVQGNTEAFF.

The chain is built from TRBV25-1 and TRBJ2-5, with 9 bases fitting TRBD2. Trimming at V came to 5 bases and at J to 7 bases, leaving 17 bases not matched to a gene. The germline CDR1 and CDR2 sequences are MGHDK and SYGVNS. The CDR3 has 17 amino acids. The CDR3 protein is CASSSPPSTSGDATQYF. The CDR3 bases are TGTGCCAGCAGTTCTCCTCCCTCGACTAGCGGTGATGCGACCCAGTACTTC. The full variable domain, completed using reference TRBV25-1 and TRBJ2-5, is EADIYQTPRYLVIGTGKKITLECSQTMGHDKMYWYQQDPGMELHLIHYSYGVNSTEKGDLSSESTVSRIRTEHFPLTLESARPSHTSQYLCASSSPPSTSGDATQYFGPGTRLLVL.

The table lists this clone with a few counts. The rearrangement joins TRBV9 to TRBJ1-1, with unresolved D. The CDR3 contains 14 residues. The ends were cut back, 1 base at V and 1 base at J, with 8 bases in the middle. Germline loops: CDR1 SGDLS, CDR2 YYNGEE. CDR3 bases: TGTGCCAGCAGCGTAAACGCAGGGAACACTGAAGCTTTCTTT. This translates into CASSVNAGNTEAFF.

This clone was detected once. CDR3 amino acids: CASSSQGGETQYF. Here the CDR3 DNA reads TGTGCCAGCAGCTCACAGGGGGGAGAGACCCAGTACTTC. This chain links TRBV2 with TRBJ2-5; 8 bases match TRBD1. The J segment lost 4 bases and the V segment lost 6 bases, leaving 4 bases of the junction unmatched. The length of the CDR3 is 13 residues. The germline V gene encodes CDR1 SNHLY and CDR2 FYNNEI.